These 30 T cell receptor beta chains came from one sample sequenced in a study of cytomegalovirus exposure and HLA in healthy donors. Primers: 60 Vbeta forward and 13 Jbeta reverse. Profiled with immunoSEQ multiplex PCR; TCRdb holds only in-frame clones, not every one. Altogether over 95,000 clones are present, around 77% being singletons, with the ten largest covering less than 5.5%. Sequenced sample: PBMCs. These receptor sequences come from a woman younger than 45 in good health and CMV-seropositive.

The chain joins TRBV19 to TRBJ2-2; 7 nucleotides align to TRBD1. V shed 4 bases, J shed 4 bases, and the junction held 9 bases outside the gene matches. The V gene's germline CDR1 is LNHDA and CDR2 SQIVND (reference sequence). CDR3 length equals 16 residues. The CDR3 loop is CASSTRDSGTTGELFF. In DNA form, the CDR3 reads TGTGCCAGTAGTACCCGGGACAGTGGTACCACCGGGGAGCTGTTTTTT.

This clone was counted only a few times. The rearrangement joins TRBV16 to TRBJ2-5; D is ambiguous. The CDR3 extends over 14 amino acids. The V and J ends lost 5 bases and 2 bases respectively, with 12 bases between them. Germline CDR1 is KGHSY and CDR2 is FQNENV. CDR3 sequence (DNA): TGTGCCAGCAGCGGTTACGCGTCGCAAGAGACCCAGTACTTC. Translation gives CASSGYASQETQYF.

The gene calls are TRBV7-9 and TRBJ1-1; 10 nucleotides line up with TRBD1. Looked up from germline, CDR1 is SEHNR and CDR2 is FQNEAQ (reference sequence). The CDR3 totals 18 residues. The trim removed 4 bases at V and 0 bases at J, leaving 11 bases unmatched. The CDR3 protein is CASSSKGQGTFMNTEAFF. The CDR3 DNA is TGTGCCAGCAGCTCTAAGGGACAGGGGACATTCATGAACACTGAAGCTTTCTTT.

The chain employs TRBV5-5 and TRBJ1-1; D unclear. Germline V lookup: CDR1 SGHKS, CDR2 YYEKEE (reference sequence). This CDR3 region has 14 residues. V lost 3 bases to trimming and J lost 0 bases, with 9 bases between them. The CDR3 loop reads CASSYERVNTEAFF. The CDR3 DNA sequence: TGTGCCAGCAGCTATGAGCGGGTGAACACTGAAGCTTTCTTT.

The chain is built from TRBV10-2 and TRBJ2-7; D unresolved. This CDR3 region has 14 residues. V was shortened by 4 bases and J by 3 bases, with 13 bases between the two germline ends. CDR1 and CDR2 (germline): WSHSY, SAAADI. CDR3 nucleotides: TGCGCCAGCAGTGCTGGTAGCTCAGTCTACGAGCAGTACTTC. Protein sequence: CASSAGSSVYEQYF.

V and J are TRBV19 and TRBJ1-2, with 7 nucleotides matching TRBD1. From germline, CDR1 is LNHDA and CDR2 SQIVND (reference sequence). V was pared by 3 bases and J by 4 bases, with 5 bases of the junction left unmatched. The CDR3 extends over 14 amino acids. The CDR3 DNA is TGTGCCAGTAGTATTGGGACAGCACTCTATGGCTACACCTTC. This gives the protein CASSIGTALYGYTF.

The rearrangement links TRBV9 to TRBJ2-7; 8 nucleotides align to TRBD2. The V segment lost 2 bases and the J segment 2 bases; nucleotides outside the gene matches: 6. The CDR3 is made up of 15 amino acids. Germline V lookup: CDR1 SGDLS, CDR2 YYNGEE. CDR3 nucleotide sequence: TGTGCCAGCAGCGTTGGCGGGGGGTCGACCTACGAGCAGTACTTC. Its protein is CASSVGGGSTYEQYF.

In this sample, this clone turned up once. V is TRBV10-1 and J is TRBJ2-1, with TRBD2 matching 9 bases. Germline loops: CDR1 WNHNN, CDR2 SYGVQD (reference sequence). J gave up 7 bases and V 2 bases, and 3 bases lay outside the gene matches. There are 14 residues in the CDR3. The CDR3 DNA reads TGCGCCAGCAGTGAGGGCAGCGGGGGGAATGAGCAGTTCTTC. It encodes CASSEGSGGNEQFF.

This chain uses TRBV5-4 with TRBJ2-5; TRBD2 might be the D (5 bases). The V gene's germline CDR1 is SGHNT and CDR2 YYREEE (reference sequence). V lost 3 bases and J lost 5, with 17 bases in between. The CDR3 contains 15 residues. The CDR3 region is CASSSGLGGVETQYF. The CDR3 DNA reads TGTGCCAGCAGCTCCGGACTGGGTGGAGTGGAGACCCAGTACTTC.

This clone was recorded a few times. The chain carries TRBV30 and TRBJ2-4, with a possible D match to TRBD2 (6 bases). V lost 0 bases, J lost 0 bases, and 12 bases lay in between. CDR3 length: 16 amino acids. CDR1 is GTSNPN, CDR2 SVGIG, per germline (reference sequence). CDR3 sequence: CAWSVLGGLAKNIQYF. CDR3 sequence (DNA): TGTGCCTGGAGTGTTTTGGGGGGTTTAGCCAAAAACATTCAGTACTTC.

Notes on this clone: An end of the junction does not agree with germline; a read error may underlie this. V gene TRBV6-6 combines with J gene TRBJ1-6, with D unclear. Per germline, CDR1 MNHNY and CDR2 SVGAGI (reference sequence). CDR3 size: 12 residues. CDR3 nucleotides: TGTGCCAGCAATTACCGGGATTCACCCCTCCACTTT. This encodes CASNYRDSPLHF.

For the CDR3, the DNA is TGTGCCAGCAGTGAAGCGCCTGGACAGGGTGGTGGCTACACCTTC. It codes for CASSEAPGQGGGYTF. V gene TRBV2 combines with J gene TRBJ1-2, with 8 bases that match TRBD1. The germline gives CDR1 SNHLY, CDR2 FYNNEI. The junction had 7 bases not matched to a gene; V was cut back by 0 bases and J by 7 bases. This CDR3 is built from 15 residues. Drawing the rest from reference TRBV2 and TRBJ1-2, the complete variable domain is EPEVTQTPSHQVTQMGQEVILRCVPISNHLYFYWYRQILGQKVEFLVSFYNNEISEKSEIFDDQFSVERPDGSNFTLKIRSTKLEDSAMYFCASSEAPGQGGGYTFGSGTRLTVV.

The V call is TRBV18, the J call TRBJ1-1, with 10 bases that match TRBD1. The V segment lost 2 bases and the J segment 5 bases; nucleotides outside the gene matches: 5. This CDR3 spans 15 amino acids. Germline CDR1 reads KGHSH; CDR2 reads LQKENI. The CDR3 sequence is CASSPGQGDWTEAFF. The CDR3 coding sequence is TGTGCCAGCTCACCAGGACAGGGGGATTGGACTGAAGCTTTCTTT.

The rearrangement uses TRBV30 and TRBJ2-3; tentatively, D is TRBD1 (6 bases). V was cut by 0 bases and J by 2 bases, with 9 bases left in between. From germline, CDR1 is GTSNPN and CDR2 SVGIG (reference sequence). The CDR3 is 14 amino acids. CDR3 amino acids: CAWSVDRNTDTQYF. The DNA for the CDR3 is TGTGCCTGGAGTGTCGACAGGAACACAGATACGCAGTATTTT.

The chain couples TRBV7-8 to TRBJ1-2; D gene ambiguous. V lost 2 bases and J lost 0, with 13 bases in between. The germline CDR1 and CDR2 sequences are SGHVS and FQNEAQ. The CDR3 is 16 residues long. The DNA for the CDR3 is TGTGCCAGCAGCTTAAAGGCTAGCAGGACTAACTATGGCTACACCTTC. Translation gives CASSLKASRTNYGYTF.

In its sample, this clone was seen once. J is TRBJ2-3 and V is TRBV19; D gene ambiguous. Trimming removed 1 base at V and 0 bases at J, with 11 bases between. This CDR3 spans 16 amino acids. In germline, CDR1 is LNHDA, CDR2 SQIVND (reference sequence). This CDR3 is CASSIGRASSTDTQYF. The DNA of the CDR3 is TGTGCCAGTAGTATAGGTAGAGCCTCTAGCACAGATACGCAGTATTTT.

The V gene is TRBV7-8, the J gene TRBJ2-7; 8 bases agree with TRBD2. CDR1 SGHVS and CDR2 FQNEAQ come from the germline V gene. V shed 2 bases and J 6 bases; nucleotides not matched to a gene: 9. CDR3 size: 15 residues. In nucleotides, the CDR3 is TGTGCCAGCAGCTTATCGGGCGGGGGGATCCTCGAGCAGTACTTC. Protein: CASSLSGGGILEQYF.

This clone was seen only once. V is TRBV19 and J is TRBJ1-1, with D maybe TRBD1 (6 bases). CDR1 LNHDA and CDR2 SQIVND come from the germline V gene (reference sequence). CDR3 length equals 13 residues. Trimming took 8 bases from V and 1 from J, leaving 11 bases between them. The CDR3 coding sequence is TGTGCCAGTCAGGGGCCAGAGAACACTGAAGCTTTCTTT. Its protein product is CASQGPENTEAFF.

The DNA for the CDR3 is TGTGCCAGCAGTGCCGGGACAGGGGCTAGGATGACTAATGAAAAACTGTTTTTT. Its translation: CASSAGTGARMTNEKLFF. The chain couples TRBV25-1 to TRBJ1-4; 10 bases line up with TRBD1. Trimming took 4 bases from V and 2 from J; bases not matched to a gene: 10. The CDR3 has 18 amino acids. The germline CDR1 and CDR2 sequences are MGHDK and SYGVNS.

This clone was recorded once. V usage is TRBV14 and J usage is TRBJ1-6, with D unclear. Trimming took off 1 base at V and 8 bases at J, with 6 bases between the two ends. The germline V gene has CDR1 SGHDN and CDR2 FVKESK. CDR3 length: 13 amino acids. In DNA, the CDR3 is TGTGCCAGCAGCCAAGGAGTGGATTCACCCCTCCACTTT. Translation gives CASSQGVDSPLHF.

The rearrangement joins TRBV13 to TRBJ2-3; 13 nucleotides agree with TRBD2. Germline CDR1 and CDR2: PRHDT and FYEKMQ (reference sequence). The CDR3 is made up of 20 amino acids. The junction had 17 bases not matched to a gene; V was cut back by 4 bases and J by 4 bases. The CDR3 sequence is CASSSKPGTSGVNKPDTQYF. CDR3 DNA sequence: TGTGCCAGCAGCTCGAAGCCCGGGACTAGCGGGGTAAATAAGCCAGATACGCAGTATTTT.

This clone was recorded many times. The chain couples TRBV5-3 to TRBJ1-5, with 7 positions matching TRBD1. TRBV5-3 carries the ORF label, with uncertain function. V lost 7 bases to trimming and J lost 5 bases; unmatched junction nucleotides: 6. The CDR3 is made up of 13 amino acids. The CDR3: CARATGSDQPQHF. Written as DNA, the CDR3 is TGTGCCAGAGCGACAGGGTCGGATCAGCCCCAGCATTTT.

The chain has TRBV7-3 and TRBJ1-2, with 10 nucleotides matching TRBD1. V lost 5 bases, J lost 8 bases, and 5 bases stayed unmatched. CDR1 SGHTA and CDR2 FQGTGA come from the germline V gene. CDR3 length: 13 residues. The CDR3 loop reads CASSPGQGEGYTF. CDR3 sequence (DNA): TGTGCCAGCAGCCCCGGACAGGGGGAGGGCTACACCTTC.

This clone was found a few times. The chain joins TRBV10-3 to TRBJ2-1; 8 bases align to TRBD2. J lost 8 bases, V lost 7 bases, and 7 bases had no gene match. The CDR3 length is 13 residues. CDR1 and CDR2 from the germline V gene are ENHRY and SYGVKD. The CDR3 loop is CAINLAGIDEQFF. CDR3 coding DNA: TGTGCCATCAACTTAGCGGGAATCGATGAGCAGTTCTTC.

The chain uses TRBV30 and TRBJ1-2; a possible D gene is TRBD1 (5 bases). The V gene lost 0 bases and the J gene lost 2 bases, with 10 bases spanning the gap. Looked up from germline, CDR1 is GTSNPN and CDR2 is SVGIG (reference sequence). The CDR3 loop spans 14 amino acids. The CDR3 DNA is TGTGCCTGGAGTGTCCAGGGATCCAACTATGGCTACACCTTC. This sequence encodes CAWSVQGSNYGYTF.

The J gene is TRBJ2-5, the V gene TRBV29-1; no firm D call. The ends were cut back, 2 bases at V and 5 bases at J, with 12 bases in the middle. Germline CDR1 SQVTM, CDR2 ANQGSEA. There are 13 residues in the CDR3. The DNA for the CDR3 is TGCAGCGTTGAACTCCAGGCCGCGGAGACCCAGTACTTC. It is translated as CSVELQAAETQYF.

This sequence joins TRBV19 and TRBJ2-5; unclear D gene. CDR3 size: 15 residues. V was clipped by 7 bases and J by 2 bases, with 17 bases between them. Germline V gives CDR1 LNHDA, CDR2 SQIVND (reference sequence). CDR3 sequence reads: CASNGLRHGQETQYF. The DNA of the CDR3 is TGTGCCAGTAATGGCTTGAGACACGGACAAGAGACCCAGTACTTC.

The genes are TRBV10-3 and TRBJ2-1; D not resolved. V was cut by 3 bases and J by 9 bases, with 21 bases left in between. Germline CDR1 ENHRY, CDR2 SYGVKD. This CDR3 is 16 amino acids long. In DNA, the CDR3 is TGTGCCATCAGTGATGTGCGGTTGTCACCCAGTGGTGAGCAGTTCTTC. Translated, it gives CAISDVRLSPSGEQFF.

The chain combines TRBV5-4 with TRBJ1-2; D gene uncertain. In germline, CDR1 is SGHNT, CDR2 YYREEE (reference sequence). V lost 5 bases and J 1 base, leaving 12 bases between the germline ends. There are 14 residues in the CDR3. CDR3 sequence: CASSSDGFNYGYTF. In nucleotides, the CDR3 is TGTGCCAGCAGTTCCGACGGGTTTAACTATGGCTACACCTTC. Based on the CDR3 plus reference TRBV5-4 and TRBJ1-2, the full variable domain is ETGVTQSPTHLIKTRGQQVTLRCSSQSGHNTVSWYQQALGQGPQFIFQYYREEENGRGNFPPRFSGLQFPNYSSELNVNALELDDSALYLCASSSDGFNYGYTFGSGTRLTVV.

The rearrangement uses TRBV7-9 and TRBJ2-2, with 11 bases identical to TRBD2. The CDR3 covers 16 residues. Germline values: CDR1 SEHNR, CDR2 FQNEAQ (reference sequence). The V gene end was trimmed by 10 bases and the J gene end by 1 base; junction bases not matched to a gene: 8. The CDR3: CAIGGTSGQNTGELFF. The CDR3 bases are TGTGCCATCGGGGGGACTAGCGGCCAGAACACCGGGGAGCTGTTTTTT.